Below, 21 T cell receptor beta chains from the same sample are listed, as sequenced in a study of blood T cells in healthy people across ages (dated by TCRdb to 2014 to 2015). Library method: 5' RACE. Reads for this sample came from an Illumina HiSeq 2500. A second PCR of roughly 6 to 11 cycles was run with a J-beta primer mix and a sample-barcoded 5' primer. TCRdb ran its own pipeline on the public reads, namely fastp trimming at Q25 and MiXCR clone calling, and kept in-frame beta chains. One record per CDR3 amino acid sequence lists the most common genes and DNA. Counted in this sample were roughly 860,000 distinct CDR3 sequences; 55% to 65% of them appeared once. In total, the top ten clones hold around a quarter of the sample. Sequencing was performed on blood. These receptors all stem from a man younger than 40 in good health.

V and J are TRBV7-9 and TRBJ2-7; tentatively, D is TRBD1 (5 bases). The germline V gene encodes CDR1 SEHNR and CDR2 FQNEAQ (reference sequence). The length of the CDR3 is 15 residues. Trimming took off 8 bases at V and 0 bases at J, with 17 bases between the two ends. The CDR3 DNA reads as TGTGCCAGCGGACCTAGGGGAAAGGGCTCCTACGAGCAGTACTTC. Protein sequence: CASGPRGKGSYEQYF.

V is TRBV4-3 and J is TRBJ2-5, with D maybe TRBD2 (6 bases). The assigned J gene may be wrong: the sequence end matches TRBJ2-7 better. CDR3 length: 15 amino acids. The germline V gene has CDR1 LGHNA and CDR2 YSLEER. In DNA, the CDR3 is TGCGCCAGCAGCCAAGATGGAGGGCGTTCCTACGAGCAGTACTTC. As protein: CASSQDGGRSYEQYF.

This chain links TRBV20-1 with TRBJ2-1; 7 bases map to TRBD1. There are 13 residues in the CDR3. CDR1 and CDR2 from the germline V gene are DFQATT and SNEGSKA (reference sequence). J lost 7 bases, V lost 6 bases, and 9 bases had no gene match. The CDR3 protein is CSARNIQGNEQFF. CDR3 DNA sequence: TGCAGTGCCCGGAATATACAGGGGAATGAGCAGTTCTTC.

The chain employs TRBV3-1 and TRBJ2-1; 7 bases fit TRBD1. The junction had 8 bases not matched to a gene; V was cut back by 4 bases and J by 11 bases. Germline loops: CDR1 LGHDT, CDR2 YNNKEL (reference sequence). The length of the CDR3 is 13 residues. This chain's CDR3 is CASSPTGQDQQFF. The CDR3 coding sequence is TGTGCCAGCAGCCCCACAGGACAGGATCAGCAGTTCTTC.

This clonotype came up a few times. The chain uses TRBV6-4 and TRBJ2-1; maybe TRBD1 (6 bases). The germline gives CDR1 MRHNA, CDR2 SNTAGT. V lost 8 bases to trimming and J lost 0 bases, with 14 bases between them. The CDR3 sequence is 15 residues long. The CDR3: CASGPTGSSYNEQFF. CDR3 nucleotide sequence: TGTGCCAGCGGGCCTACAGGGAGCTCCTACAATGAGCAGTTCTTC.

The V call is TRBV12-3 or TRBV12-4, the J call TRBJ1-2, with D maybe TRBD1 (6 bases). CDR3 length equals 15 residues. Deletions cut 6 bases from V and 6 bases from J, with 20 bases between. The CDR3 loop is CASSMLARQANGYTF. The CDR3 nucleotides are TGTGCCAGCAGCATGCTTGCTCGACAGGCGAATGGCTACACCTTC.

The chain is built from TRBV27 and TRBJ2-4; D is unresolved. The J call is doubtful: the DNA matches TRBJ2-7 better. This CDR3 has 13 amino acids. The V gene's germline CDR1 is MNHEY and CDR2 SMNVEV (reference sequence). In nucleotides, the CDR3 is TGTGCCAGCAGTCCAACACGAAAGGGCGAGCAGTACTTC. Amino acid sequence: CASSPTRKGEQYF.

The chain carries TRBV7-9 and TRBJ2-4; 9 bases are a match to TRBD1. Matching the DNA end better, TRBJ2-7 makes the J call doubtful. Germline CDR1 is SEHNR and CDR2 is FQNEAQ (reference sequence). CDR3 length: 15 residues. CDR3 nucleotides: TGTGCCAGCAGCTTAGCCCGGGACAGGGTCCACGAGCAGTACTTC. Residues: CASSLARDRVHEQYF.

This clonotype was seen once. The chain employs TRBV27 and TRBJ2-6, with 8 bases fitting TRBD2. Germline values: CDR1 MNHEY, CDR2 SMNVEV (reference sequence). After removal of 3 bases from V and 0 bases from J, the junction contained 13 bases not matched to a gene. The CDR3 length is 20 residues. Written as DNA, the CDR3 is TGTGCCAGCAGTTTTGAGGGTCGTAGCGGGGTGCCCTCTGGGGCCAACGTCCTGACTTTC. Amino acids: CASSFEGRSGVPSGANVLTF.

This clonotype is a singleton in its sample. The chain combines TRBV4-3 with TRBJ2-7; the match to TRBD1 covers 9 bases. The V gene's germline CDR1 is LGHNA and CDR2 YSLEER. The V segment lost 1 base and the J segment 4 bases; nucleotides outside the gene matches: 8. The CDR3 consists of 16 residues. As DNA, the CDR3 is TGCGCCAGCAGCCAAGCCCTCGACAGGGGGGGATACGAGCAGTACTTC. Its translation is CASSQALDRGGYEQYF.

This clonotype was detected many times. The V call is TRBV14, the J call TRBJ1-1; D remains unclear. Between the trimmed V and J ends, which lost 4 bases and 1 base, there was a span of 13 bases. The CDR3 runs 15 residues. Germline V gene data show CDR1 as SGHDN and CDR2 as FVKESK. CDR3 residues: CASSPPGRGNTEAFF. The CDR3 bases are TGTGCCAGCAGCCCCCCCGGGCGGGGGAACACTGAAGCTTTCTTT. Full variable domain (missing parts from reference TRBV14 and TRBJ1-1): EAGVTQFPSHSVIEKGQTVTLRCDPISGHDNLYWYRRVMGKEIKFLLHFVKESKQDESGMPNNRFLAERTGGTYSTLKVQPAELEDSGVYFCASSPPGRGNTEAFFGQGTRLTVV.

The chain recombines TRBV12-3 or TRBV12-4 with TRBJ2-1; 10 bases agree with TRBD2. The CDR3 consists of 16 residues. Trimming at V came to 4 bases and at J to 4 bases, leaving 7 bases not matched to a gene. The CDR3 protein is CASSSLAGAPYNEQFF. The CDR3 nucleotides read TGTGCCAGCAGTTCCCTAGCGGGGGCCCCGTACAATGAGCAGTTCTTC.

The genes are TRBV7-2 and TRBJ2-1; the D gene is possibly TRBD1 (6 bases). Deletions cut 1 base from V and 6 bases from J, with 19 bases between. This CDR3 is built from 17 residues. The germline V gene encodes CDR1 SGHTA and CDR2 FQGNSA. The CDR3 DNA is TGTGCCAGCAGCTTAGAGATCGCGCAGGGGAAAGGCAATGAGCAGTTCTTC. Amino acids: CASSLEIAQGKGNEQFF.

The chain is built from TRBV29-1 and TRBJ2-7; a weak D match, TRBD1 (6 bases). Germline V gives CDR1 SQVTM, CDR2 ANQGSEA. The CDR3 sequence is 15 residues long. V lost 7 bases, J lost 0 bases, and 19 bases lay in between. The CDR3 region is CSARGFGQHSYEQYF. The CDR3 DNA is TGCAGCGCCCGGGGATTTGGACAGCACTCCTACGAGCAGTACTTC.

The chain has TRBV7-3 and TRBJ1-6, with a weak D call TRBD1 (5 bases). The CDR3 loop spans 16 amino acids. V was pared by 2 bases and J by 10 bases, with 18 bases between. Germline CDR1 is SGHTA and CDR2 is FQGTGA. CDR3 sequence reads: CASSLGDGGTGSPLHF. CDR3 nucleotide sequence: TGTGCCAGCAGCTTAGGTGATGGAGGGACGGGATCACCCCTCCACTTT.

The CDR3 DNA sequence: TGCGCCAGCAGCTCGACTAGCGGTACCTCCTACAATGAGCAGTTCTTC. Its translation is CASSSTSGTSYNEQFF. V is TRBV5-1 and J is TRBJ2-1, with TRBD2 identical over 9 bases. Germline V CDR1 and CDR2: SGHRS, YFSETQ. V lost 3 bases, J lost 0 bases, and 4 bases stayed unmatched. The CDR3 sequence is 16 residues long.

The CDR3 here is CASSLLGDTSREQYF. The CDR3 bases are TGTGCCAGCAGTTTATTGGGCGACACCTCTAGAGAGCAGTACTTC. The chain carries TRBV28 and TRBJ2-5; no reliable D call. There are 15 residues in the CDR3. Germline-derived CDR1 and CDR2 are MDHEN and SYDVKM. V shed 1 base and J shed 11 bases, with 20 bases lying between them.

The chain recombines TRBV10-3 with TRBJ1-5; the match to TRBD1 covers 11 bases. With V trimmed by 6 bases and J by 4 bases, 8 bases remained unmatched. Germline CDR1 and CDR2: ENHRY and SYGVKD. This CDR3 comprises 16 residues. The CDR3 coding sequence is TGTGCCATCAGGGACCCGGGACAGGGGGGAAATCAGCCCCAGCATTTT. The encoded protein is CAIRDPGQGGNQPQHF.

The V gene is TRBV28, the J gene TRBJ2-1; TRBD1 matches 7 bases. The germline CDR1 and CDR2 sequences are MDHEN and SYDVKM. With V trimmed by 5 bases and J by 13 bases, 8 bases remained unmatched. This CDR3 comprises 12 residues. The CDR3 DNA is TGTGCCAGCAGTGTCGACAGGGCAGGTCAGTTCTTC. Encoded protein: CASSVDRAGQFF. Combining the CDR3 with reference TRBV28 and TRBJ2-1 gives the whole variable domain DVKVTQSSRYLVKRTGEKVFLECVQDMDHENMFWYRQDPGLGLRLIYFSYDVKMKEKGDIPEGYSVSREKKERFSLILESASTNQTSMYLCASSVDRAGQFFGPGTRLTVL.

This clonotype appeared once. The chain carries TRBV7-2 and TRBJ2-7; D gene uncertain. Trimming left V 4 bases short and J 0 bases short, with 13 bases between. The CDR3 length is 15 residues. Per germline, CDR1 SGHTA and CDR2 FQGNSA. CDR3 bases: TGTGCCAGCAGCTCCTTGAAGCCCCGCTCCTACGAGCAGTACTTC. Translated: CASSSLKPRSYEQYF.

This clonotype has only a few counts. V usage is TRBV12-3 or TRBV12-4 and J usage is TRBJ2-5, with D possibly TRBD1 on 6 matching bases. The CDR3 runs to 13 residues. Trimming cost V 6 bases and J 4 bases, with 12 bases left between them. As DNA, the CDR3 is TGTGCCAGCAGCTACGGACAGTTAGAGACCCAGTACTTC. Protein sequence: CASSYGQLETQYF.